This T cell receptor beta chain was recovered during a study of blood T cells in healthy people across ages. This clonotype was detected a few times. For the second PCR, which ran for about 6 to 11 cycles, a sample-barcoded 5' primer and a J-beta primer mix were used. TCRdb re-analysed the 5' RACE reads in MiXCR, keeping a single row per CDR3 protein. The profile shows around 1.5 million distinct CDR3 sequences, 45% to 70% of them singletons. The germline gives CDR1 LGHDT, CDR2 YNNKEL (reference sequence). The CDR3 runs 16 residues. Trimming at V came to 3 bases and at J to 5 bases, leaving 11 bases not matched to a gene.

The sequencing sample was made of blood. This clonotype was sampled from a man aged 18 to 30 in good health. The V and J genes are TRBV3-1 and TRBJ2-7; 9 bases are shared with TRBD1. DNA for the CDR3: TGTGCCAGCAGCCAGAGGGGACAGGGAGGGATGGACGAGCAGTACTTC. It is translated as CASSQRGQGGMDEQYF.